A selection of T cell receptor beta chains follows, all from one sample in a study of shared clonotypes between healthy human individuals. Assay used: immunoSEQ multiplex PCR; TCRdb lists only in-frame clones, some missing. Altogether millions of clones are present, 85% to 95% being singletons, with the ten largest covering around 1.1%. The sample taken for sequencing was naive CD8+ T cells sorted from blood. All receptors come from a man aged 18 to 30 in good health. Both conserved end residues are part of each CDR3. The D gene is left open where the match is weak. Not all rows give a size; the values are once, few, many and, for expanded clones, a class.

v_call	j_call	d_call	clone_size	cdr3_nt	cdr3_aa
TRBV2	TRBJ2-7	.	.	TGTGCCACCCCAGGGAGATCCTCCTACGAGCAGTACTTC	CATPGRSSYEQYF
TRBV11-2	TRBJ2-7	.	.	TGTGCCAGCAGCCCCGGCTTAGTCCTTCTCGACGAGCAGTACTTC	CASSPGLVLLDEQYF
TRBV10-3	TRBJ2-7	TRBD2	.	TGTGCCATCAGTGAAGTGGGGCTAGCGGACTACGAGCAGTACTTC	CAISEVGLADYEQYF
TRBV25-1	TRBJ2-5	TRBD1	.	TGTGCCAGCAGTGAATATCTGACTGGACAGGGCCGTGGGGAGACCCAGTACTTC	CASSEYLTGQGRGETQYF
TRBV29-1	TRBJ2-5	TRBD1	once	TGCAGCGTTGGCCCCGGACAGGGATACCAAGAGACCCAGTACTTC	CSVGPGQGYQETQYF
TRBV10-3	TRBJ1-5	.	.	TGTGCCATCAGTGAAGGGGGTACTTGGCCCCAACATTTT	CAISEGGTWPQHF
TRBV6-5	TRBJ2-2	.	once	TGTGCCAGCAGTTACCAAGGGCAGCCGAACACCGGGGAGCTGTTTTTT	CASSYQGQPNTGELFF
TRBV29-1	TRBJ2-7	TRBD1	.	TGCAGCGTTGAGGGCGGGACAGGGAGTTTCTACGAGCAGTACTTC	CSVEGGTGSFYEQYF
TRBV10-3	TRBJ2-3	TRBD2	.	TGTGCCATCAGTCCCCCGGGGAGGGGAACAGATACGCAGTATTTT	CAISPPGRGTDTQYF
TRBV7-8	TRBJ2-3	TRBD2	.	TGTGCCAGCAGTATCCTCGGACTAGCGGCAGAGAGGGGAGATACGCAGTATTTT	CASSILGLAAERGDTQYF
TRBV27	TRBJ2-5	TRBD1	.	TGTGCCAGCAGCCCCGAACGGACAGGGGGTCAAGAGACCCAGTACTTC	CASSPERTGGQETQYF
TRBV15	TRBJ2-2	.	once	TGTGCCACCAGAGGGGCGATTACCGGGGAGCTGTTTTTT	CATRGAITGELFF
TRBV5-1	TRBJ1-1	.	.	TGCGCCCCTGACTTGCGTGGCCTCACCGACACTGAAGCTTTCTTT	CAPDLRGLTDTEAFF
TRBV9	TRBJ1-2	.	.	TGTGCCAGCAGCGTAGATGGGCAGGGCGCCTATGGCTACACCTTC	CASSVDGQGAYGYTF
TRBV29-1	TRBJ2-7	.	once	TGCAGCGTTATGTCACACATCTCCTACGAGCAGTACTTC	CSVMSHISYEQYF
TRBV28	TRBJ2-7	.	once	TGTGCCAGCAGTTCGCCCGTGGATTCCTACGAGCAGTACTTC	CASSSPVDSYEQYF
TRBV27	TRBJ1-2	TRBD1	.	TGTGCCAGCGGACAGGGAGCTAACTATGGCTACACCTTC	CASGQGANYGYTF
TRBV5-1	TRBJ2-1	.	.	TGCGCCAGCTCTGCGCGGGACTACAATGAGCAGTTCTTC	CASSARDYNEQFF
TRBV25-1	TRBJ2-7	.	few	TGTGCCAGCAGTGAATATAGAGGCCCGAGTGAAGAGCAGTACTTC	CASSEYRGPSEEQYF
TRBV5-4	TRBJ2-1	TRBD2	.	TGTGCCAGCAGCCGGAGCCGGGGGGGTAATGAGCAGTTCTTC	CASSRSRGGNEQFF
TRBV29-1	TRBJ2-1	.	.	TGCAGCGTTCCCGGGCATGAGCAGTTCTTC	CSVPGHEQFF
TRBV6-1	TRBJ1-1	TRBD1	.	TGTGCCAGCGAGGACAGGGCGGTATACGAAGCTTTCTTT	CASEDRAVYEAFF
TRBV6-6	TRBJ1-5	.	.	TGTGCCAGCAATCACGGGGGGAGCGAGAATCAGCCCCAGCATTTT	CASNHGGSENQPQHF
TRBV30	TRBJ1-2	.	.	TGTGCCTGGAGTGTACAGCCCGACAACTATGGCTACACCTTC	CAWSVQPDNYGYTF
TRBV6-5	TRBJ2-7	.	.	TGTGCCAGCAGTTACGGTACTAGTTACGAGCAGTACTTC	CASSYGTSYEQYF
TRBV28	TRBJ1-5	TRBD1	.	TGTGCCAGCAGTGATCGACAGGGACATAGCAATCAGCCCCAGCATTTT	CASSDRQGHSNQPQHF
TRBV25-1	TRBJ2-5	.	.	TGTGCCAGCAGTGAATGGGCAGAAGAGGGGCAAGAGACCCAGTACTTC	CASSEWAEEGQETQYF
TRBV25-1	TRBJ2-1	.	.	TGTGCCACCCGGAACTCTTTCACCAACAATGAGCAGTTCTTC	CATRNSFTNNEQFF
TRBV6-1	TRBJ2-7	.	.	TGTGCCAGCAGTGAGAGTTACGGTTACGAGCAGTACTTC	CASSESYGYEQYF
TRBV6-5	TRBJ2-1	TRBD1	.	TGTGCCAGCAGTTCCGGACAGGGAACCTACAATGAGCAGTTCTTC	CASSSGQGTYNEQFF
TRBV9	TRBJ2-2	.	.	TGTGCCAGCAGCGTAGGAGGGGGGCCCGTTATCGGGGAGCTGTTTTTT	CASSVGGGPVIGELFF